The 20 T cell receptor beta chains given below trace back to one sample, sequenced in a study of blood T cells in healthy people across ages. Sample-barcoded 5' priming and a J-beta primer mix drove a second PCR of roughly 7 to 11 cycles. In TCRdb, the 5' RACE reads were re-called with MiXCR into one record per CDR3 protein. The sample records around 1.5 million distinct CDR3 sequences, roughly 32% being singletons. Sequencing was performed on blood. These receptors were obtained from a woman under 40 in good health.

This clonotype was observed a few times. V usage is TRBV21-1 and J usage is TRBJ1-1; the tabulated D call, TRBD1, remains unverified against the DNA. TRBV21-1 is described as a pseudogene. The CDR3 length is 14 residues. The CDR3 region is CASKRRRINTEAFF. CDR3 nucleotides: TGTGCCAGCAAAAGGCGGCGGATAAACACTGAAGCTTTCTTT.

This clonotype was counted between two and nine times. The V call is TRBV7-9, the J call TRBJ2-4; TRBD1 matches 8 bases. CDR1 and CDR2 from the germline V gene are SEHNR and FQNEAQ (reference sequence). The CDR3 extends over 16 amino acids. The V gene end was trimmed by 4 bases and the J gene end by 0 bases; junction bases not matched to a gene: 5. The CDR3 here is CASSSIRGLAKNIQYF. DNA for the CDR3: TGTGCCAGCAGCTCAATCAGGGGGCTAGCCAAAAACATTCAGTACTTC.

The chain is built from TRBV6-1 and TRBJ2-7, with D possibly being TRBD2 (6 bases). Germline V gene sequence: CDR1 MNHNS, CDR2 SASEGT. The length of the CDR3 is 12 residues. V was trimmed by 10 bases and J by 7 bases, leaving 17 bases between them. Here the CDR3 DNA reads TGTGCCAACAAGGGCGTCGCGGGGGAGCAGTACTTC. Amino acid sequence: CANKGVAGEQYF.

The rearrangement joins TRBV9 to TRBJ2-1, with 14 nucleotides matching TRBD2. V trimming: 10 bases; J trimming: 0 bases; junction bases outside the gene matches: 9. Germline V gene data show CDR1 as SGDLS and CDR2 as YYNGEE. This CDR3 has 17 amino acids. DNA for the CDR3: TGTGCCCTCCGGGGACTAGCGGGGGAAAGCTCCTACAATGAGCAGTTCTTC. Its translation is CALRGLAGESSYNEQFF.

This clonotype was counted a few times. The CDR3 DNA reads as TGTGCCAGCAGTTTGGGACTAGCGGTCTACTACGAGCAGTACTTC. Protein sequence: CASSLGLAVYYEQYF. The V call is TRBV28, the J call TRBJ2-7; TRBD2 agrees at 11 bases. Germline values: CDR1 MDHEN, CDR2 SYDVKM. CDR3 length: 15 amino acids. Unmatched junction bases numbered 4, after V lost 3 bases and J lost 3 bases.

This clonotype appeared a few times. The chain recombines TRBV20-1 with TRBJ2-3; TRBD2 aligns across 11 bases. CDR1 is DFQATT and CDR2 is SNEGSKA in the germline V gene (reference sequence). The V gene end was trimmed by 5 bases and the J gene end by 3 bases; junction bases not matched to a gene: 4. This CDR3 spans 14 amino acids. CDR3 residues: CSALAGGPTDTQYF. The CDR3 DNA reads as TGCAGTGCTTTAGCGGGAGGGCCGACAGATACGCAGTATTTT.

The CDR3 DNA follows: TGTGCCAGCAGCCTTAACACAGGGGTTTTTAGCGTGCAGTACTTC. Translated, it gives CASSLNTGVFSVQYF. V gene TRBV3-1 combines with J gene TRBJ2-4, with 7 bases matching TRBD1. The CDR3 consists of 15 residues. Germline assignment: CDR1 LGHDT and CDR2 YNNKEL (reference sequence). J was trimmed by 13 bases and V by 4 bases; bases with no gene match: 16.

The chain is built from TRBV7-6 and TRBJ1-2; possibly TRBD1 for D (5 bases). The germline V and J ends were trimmed by 5 bases and 3 bases, with 16 bases remaining between them. The CDR3 is 15 amino acids. Germline CDR1 SGHVS, CDR2 FNYEAQ. The CDR3 spells CASSPYQGGDYGYTF. The CDR3 DNA reads TGTGCCAGCAGCCCCTACCAGGGAGGGGACTATGGCTACACCTTC. Supplemented by reference TRBV7-6 and TRBJ1-2, the full variable domain reads GAGVSQSPRYKVTKRGQDVALRCDPISGHVSLYWYRQALGQGPEFLTYFNYEAQQDKSGLPNDRFSAERPEGSISTLTIQRTEQRDSAMYRCASSPYQGGDYGYTFGSGTRLTVV.

This clonotype was detected many times. The chain couples TRBV7-8 to TRBJ2-1; tentative D call: TRBD2 (6 bases). This CDR3 comprises 15 residues. Germline V gene data show CDR1 as SGHVS and CDR2 as FQNEAQ. The V gene lost 5 bases and the J gene lost 7 bases, with 18 bases spanning the gap. The CDR3 DNA follows: TGTGCCAGCAGCCCCAAACGGGAGTGGTCGAATGAGCAGTTCTTC. This translates into CASSPKREWSNEQFF.

Only a few counts were recorded for this clonotype. The chain links TRBV4-1 to TRBJ2-5, with D possibly being TRBD2 (5 bases). The germline gives CDR1 MGHRA, CDR2 YSYEKL. The CDR3 runs 14 residues. The germline V and J ends were trimmed by 1 base and 4 bases, with 10 bases remaining between them. The CDR3 bases are TGCGCCAGCAGCCAAGGTTTGCTAGCAGAGACCCAGTACTTC. The encoded protein is CASSQGLLAETQYF.

This sequence joins TRBV6-5 and TRBJ2-1; 9 nucleotides match TRBD2. The CDR3 runs 15 residues. Germline CDR1 MNHEY, CDR2 SVGAGI. Trimming removed 2 bases from V and 8 bases from J; junction bases left unmatched: 7. The CDR3 protein is CASSYASGVPDEQFF. As DNA, the CDR3 is TGTGCCAGCAGTTACGCTAGCGGGGTGCCGGATGAGCAGTTCTTC.

The rearrangement uses TRBV10-3 and TRBJ1-5; 8 bases fit TRBD1. V shed 3 bases and J 6 bases; nucleotides not matched to a gene: 16. Germline loops: CDR1 ENHRY, CDR2 SYGVKD. The CDR3 sequence is 18 residues long. The CDR3 DNA reads TGTGCCATCAGTGATGAGTGGACAGGGTCATTGTCGGGTCAGCCCCAGCATTTT. It encodes CAISDEWTGSLSGQPQHF.

The J gene is TRBJ2-7, the V gene TRBV27; TRBD2 might be the D (6 bases). This CDR3 contains 14 residues. The V end lost 6 bases, the J end lost 3 bases, and 15 bases lay between the germline ends. The V gene's germline CDR1 is MNHEY and CDR2 SMNVEV (reference sequence). The CDR3: CASSKGLSYYEQYF. The CDR3, as DNA: TGTGCCAGCAGCAAGGGACTTTCATACTACGAGCAGTACTTC.

This clonotype was detected a few times. This rearrangement joins TRBV3-1 to TRBJ2-3; a possible D gene is TRBD2 (5 bases). This CDR3 spans 15 amino acids. The V end was cut by 4 bases, the J end by 6 bases, with 17 bases between. Per germline, CDR1 LGHDT and CDR2 YNNKEL (reference sequence). For the CDR3, the DNA is TGTGCCAGCAGCCCCGGGATTTCGGGTACCGATACGCAGTATTTT. This translates into CASSPGISGTDTQYF.

Many counts were recorded for this clonotype. The V and J genes are TRBV18 and TRBJ1-2; a weak D match, TRBD1 (5 bases). This CDR3 is built from 13 residues. Germline V gene sequence: CDR1 KGHSH, CDR2 LQKENI. V was pared by 3 bases and J by 3 bases, with 8 bases between. DNA for the CDR3: TGTGCCAGCTCACCCGGGACGTACTATGGCTACACCTTC. This gives the protein CASSPGTYYGYTF.

This clonotype has more than one count but fewer than ten. This sequence joins TRBV5-1 and TRBJ2-7; D may be TRBD1 (5 bases). Trimming removed 0 bases from V and 2 bases from J, with 12 bases in between. The germline CDR1 and CDR2 sequences are SGHRS and YFSETQ. This CDR3 spans 15 amino acids. The CDR3 loop reads CASSLGSQGTYEQYF. The CDR3 nucleotides are TGCGCCAGCAGCTTGGGAAGTCAGGGTACCTACGAGCAGTACTTC.

This chain's CDR3 is CASEAGAGSYEQYF. The CDR3 bases are TGTGCCAGCGAAGCGGGGGCAGGCTCCTACGAGCAGTACTTC. The chain links TRBV28 to TRBJ2-7, with 8 bases lining up with TRBD2. The CDR3 has 14 amino acids. CDR1 and CDR2 from the germline V gene are MDHEN and SYDVKM. Germline trimming cut 8 bases from V and 0 bases from J; bases unmatched to any gene: 6. The full variable domain, completed using reference TRBV28 and TRBJ2-7, is DVKVTQSSRYLVKRTGEKVFLECVQDMDHENMFWYRQDPGLGLRLIYFSYDVKMKEKGDIPEGYSVSREKKERFSLILESASTNQTSMYLCASEAGAGSYEQYFGPGTRLTVT.

This clonotype was recorded a few times. The chain uses TRBV29-1 and TRBJ1-1, with D possibly TRBD1 on 5 matching bases. CDR1 is SQVTM and CDR2 is ANQGSEA in the germline V gene. Trimming shortened V by 7 bases and J by 3 bases, and 15 bases separated the two germline ends. CDR3 length: 13 residues. Written as DNA, the CDR3 is TGCAGCGCCCTGACAGATTATTACACTGAAGCTTTCTTT. It codes for CSALTDYYTEAFF.

This clonotype turned up a few times. This chain joins TRBV20-1 and TRBJ2-3; TRBD2 agrees at 9 bases. Germline V lookup: CDR1 DFQATT, CDR2 SNEGSKA (reference sequence). This CDR3 is built from 16 residues. The V segment lost 0 bases and the J segment 5 bases; nucleotides outside the gene matches: 9. As DNA, the CDR3 is TGCAGTGCTAGAGAATGGGCTAGCGGGAATTTAGATACGCAGTATTTT. Its protein is CSAREWASGNLDTQYF.

This clonotype was counted a few times. The rearrangement links TRBV28 to TRBJ1-5; possible D gene TRBD1, 6 bases. The V gene's germline CDR1 is MDHEN and CDR2 SYDVKM. V lost 10 bases and J 0 bases, leaving 19 bases between the germline ends. The CDR3 runs to 16 residues. CDR3: CAITMGAVYSNQPQHF. The CDR3 DNA reads TGTGCCATCACGATGGGGGCCGTTTATAGCAATCAGCCCCAGCATTTT.